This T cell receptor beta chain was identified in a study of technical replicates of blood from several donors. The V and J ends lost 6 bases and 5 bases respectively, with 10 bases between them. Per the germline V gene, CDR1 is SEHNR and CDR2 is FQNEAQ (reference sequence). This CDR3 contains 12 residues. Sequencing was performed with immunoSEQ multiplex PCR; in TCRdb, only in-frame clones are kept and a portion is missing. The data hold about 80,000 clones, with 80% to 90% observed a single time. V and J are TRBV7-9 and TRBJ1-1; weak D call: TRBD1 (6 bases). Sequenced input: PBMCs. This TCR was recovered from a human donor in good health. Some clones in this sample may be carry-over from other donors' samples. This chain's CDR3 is CASRSDSTEAFF. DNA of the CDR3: TGTGCCAGCAGGTCGGACAGTACTGAAGCTTTCTTT.